The 20 T cell receptor beta chains in this list originate from one sample, sequenced in a study of blood T cell repertoires in COVID-19. Using immunoSEQ multiplex PCR, the repertoire was profiled, and TCRdb retains in-frame clones only, with some absent. The repertoire holds around 140,000 clones, with about four fifths as singletons. Sequenced material: peripheral blood. The receptors here all came from a man between 65 and 85 years old who had recovered from COVID-19.

The rearrangement joins TRBV7-9 to TRBJ2-4; TRBD2 matches at 11 bases. Trimming removed 10 bases from V and 2 bases from J; junction bases left unmatched: 16. CDR1 is SEHNR, CDR2 FQNEAQ, per germline (reference sequence). The CDR3 loop spans 18 amino acids. CDR3 protein: CATTLPPRLAGTKNIQYF. DNA for the CDR3: TGTGCCACCACCCTACCACCCAGACTAGCGGGGACCAAAAACATTCAGTACTTC.

In this sample, this clone turned up a few times. This chain connects TRBV5-1 to TRBJ2-3, with 7 bases aligning to TRBD1. CDR1 and CDR2 (germline): SGHRS, YFSETQ. With 4 bases clipped from V and 0 bases from J, the junction kept 2 bases outside the gene matches. CDR3 length: 14 residues. The CDR3 loop is CASSRGGSTDTQYF. In DNA, the CDR3 is TGCGCCAGCAGCAGAGGGGGCAGCACAGATACGCAGTATTTT.

The rearrangement uses TRBV24-1 and TRBJ2-7; weak D call: TRBD1 (6 bases). The CDR3 extends over 13 amino acids. CDR1 is KGHDR and CDR2 is SFDVKD in the germline V gene. Between the trimmed V and J ends, which lost 4 bases and 6 bases, there was a span of 12 bases. DNA for the CDR3: TGTGCCACCAGTGACCGAACAGGGCGCGAGCAGTACTTC. This sequence encodes CATSDRTGREQYF.

V usage is TRBV5-5 and J usage is TRBJ2-6; no firm D call. CDR1 and CDR2 from the germline V gene are SGHKS and YYEKEE (reference sequence). The V and J ends lost 1 base and 0 bases respectively, with 8 bases between them. The CDR3 sequence is 16 residues long. The CDR3 loop is CASSLNSYSGANVLTF. In nucleotides, the CDR3 is TGTGCCAGCAGCTTGAACTCGTACTCTGGGGCCAACGTCCTGACTTTC.

The chain is built from TRBV30 and TRBJ2-7; TRBD2 matches at 7 bases. Trimming at V came to 2 bases and at J to 2 bases, leaving 3 bases not matched to a gene. Germline V gene lookup returns CDR1 GTSNPN and CDR2 SVGIG (reference sequence). This CDR3 has 13 amino acids. CDR3 in DNA: TGTGCCTGGAGTAAGGGGACTACCTACGAGCAGTACTTC. This codes for CAWSKGTTYEQYF.

This chain joins TRBV29-1 and TRBJ2-5; TRBD1 matches at 10 bases. The CDR3 sequence is 15 residues long. Trimming removed 6 bases from V and 5 bases from J; junction bases left unmatched: 12. Germline V gives CDR1 SQVTM, CDR2 ANQGSEA. The CDR3 here is CSVIVGGQGSETQYF. The DNA of the CDR3 is TGCAGCGTAATTGTCGGGGGACAGGGGTCGGAGACCCAGTACTTC.

This clone was found a few times. This rearrangement joins TRBV5-1 to TRBJ2-1, with TRBD2 matching 10 bases. V lost 1 base and J lost 5; bases outside the gene matches: 3. Germline V gene lookup returns CDR1 SGHRS and CDR2 YFSETQ. The CDR3 extends over 15 amino acids. CDR3 protein: CASSLLGTSDNEQFF. The CDR3 bases are TGCGCCAGCAGCTTGCTAGGGACTAGCGACAATGAGCAGTTCTTC.

The rearrangement uses TRBV9 and TRBJ2-7; 9 nucleotides align to TRBD2. Germline V gives CDR1 SGDLS, CDR2 YYNGEE. The CDR3 has 13 amino acids. The V segment lost 4 bases and the J segment 6 bases; nucleotides outside the gene matches: 5. The CDR3 bases are TGTGCCAGCAGCCCGGGACTAGCTCTCGAGCAGTACTTC. This encodes CASSPGLALEQYF.

This chain joins TRBV11-2 and TRBJ2-3, with 7 bases that match TRBD1. The germline CDR1 and CDR2 sequences are SGHAT and FQNNGV. The length of the CDR3 is 16 residues. Trimming removed 3 bases from V and 0 bases from J; junction bases left unmatched: 6. The CDR3 DNA is TGTGCCAGCAGCTTCCTTACAGGGGCGAGCACAGATACGCAGTATTTT. Encoded protein: CASSFLTGASTDTQYF.

The chain is built from TRBV19 and TRBJ2-1; 9 positions match TRBD2. This CDR3 has 15 residues. The germline gives CDR1 LNHDA, CDR2 SQIVND (reference sequence). The V and J ends lost 6 bases and 7 bases, in that order; junction bases with no gene match: 10. The CDR3 DNA reads as TGTGCCAGTAGCACTCTTAGCGGGAGAGGGAATGAGCAGTTCTTC. This sequence encodes CASSTLSGRGNEQFF.

The chain employs TRBV27 and TRBJ2-2; 10 bases are shared with TRBD2. Germline values: CDR1 MNHEY, CDR2 SMNVEV (reference sequence). CDR3 length equals 15 residues. The trim removed 6 bases at V and 4 bases at J, leaving 5 bases unmatched. The CDR3 reads CASRLAGVSTGELFF. Written as DNA, the CDR3 is TGTGCCAGCAGGCTAGCGGGAGTGAGCACCGGGGAGCTGTTTTTT.

The rearrangement links TRBV10-3 to TRBJ2-5; 8 bases are shared with TRBD1. The CDR3 sequence is 12 residues long. Germline V gene sequence: CDR1 ENHRY, CDR2 SYGVKD. Trimming removed 10 bases from V and 5 bases from J; junction bases left unmatched: 6. In nucleotides, the CDR3 is TGTGCCAGCGGACAGGGCCGGGAGACCCAGTACTTC. Its protein product is CASGQGRETQYF.

The chain recombines TRBV9 with TRBJ2-4; 7 bases map to TRBD2. Germline V CDR1 and CDR2: SGDLS, YYNGEE. The V gene end was trimmed by 0 bases and the J gene end by 9 bases; junction bases not matched to a gene: 6. The CDR3 sequence is 14 residues long. The CDR3 protein is CASSVEGLSGIQYF. CDR3 sequence (DNA): TGTGCCAGCAGCGTAGAGGGACTATCCGGCATTCAGTACTTC.

The gene calls are TRBV19 and TRBJ2-1; 12 bases are a match to TRBD2. The V gene's germline CDR1 is LNHDA and CDR2 SQIVND (reference sequence). The junction had 2 bases not matched to a gene; V was cut back by 2 bases and J by 6 bases. The CDR3 spans 15 residues. The CDR3 here is CASSIRLAGVNEQFF. Written as DNA, the CDR3 is TGTGCCAGTAGTATAAGACTAGCGGGAGTCAATGAGCAGTTCTTC.

V is TRBV9 and J is TRBJ1-2; D call uncertain. V lost 1 base and J lost 4, with 11 bases in between. Germline CDR1 SGDLS, CDR2 YYNGEE. This CDR3 is 14 amino acids long. In DNA form, the CDR3 reads TGTGCCAGCAGCGTATACGGGATCGGCTATGGCTACACCTTC. Its translation is CASSVYGIGYGYTF.

This clone appeared many times. This chain uses TRBV7-3 with TRBJ2-3, with TRBD1 matching over 7 bases. The J segment lost 4 bases and the V segment lost 1 base, leaving 8 bases of the junction unmatched. Germline CDR1 is SGHTA and CDR2 is FQGTGA. The CDR3 has 16 amino acids. The CDR3 loop reads CASSLNGRQGADTQYF. DNA of the CDR3: TGTGCCAGCAGCTTAAACGGGCGGCAGGGGGCAGATACGCAGTATTTT.

This chain joins TRBV5-5 and TRBJ2-3; 8 nucleotides align to TRBD2. The CDR3 consists of 14 residues. V shed 0 bases, J shed 9 bases, and the junction held 6 bases outside the gene matches. The germline CDR1 and CDR2 sequences are SGHKS and YYEKEE (reference sequence). The DNA for the CDR3 is TGTGCCAGCAGCTTGGACGGGAGGGCCACCACGCAGTATTTT. Protein sequence: CASSLDGRATTQYF.

The rearrangement links TRBV5-4 to TRBJ2-3; perhaps TRBD2 as D (5 bases). Germline V gene data show CDR1 as SGHNT and CDR2 as YYREEE (reference sequence). Trimming removed 5 bases from V and 0 bases from J, with 13 bases in between. This CDR3 spans 15 amino acids. The CDR3 loop is CASSADFTSTDTQYF. CDR3 nucleotides: TGTGCCAGCAGTGCGGACTTTACTAGCACAGATACGCAGTATTTT.

This clone is a singleton in its sample. CDR3 sequence (DNA): TGCAGCGTTGAGATACCGTCGAGGGACTATGGCTACACCTTC. Translated, it gives CSVEIPSRDYGYTF. The chain links TRBV29-1 to TRBJ1-2; D unresolved. Germline V gives CDR1 SQVTM, CDR2 ANQGSEA. The germline V and J ends were trimmed by 3 bases and 3 bases, with 14 bases remaining between them. CDR3 size: 14 residues.

The V gene is TRBV12-5, the J gene TRBJ1-5; TRBD1 matches 7 bases. The V segment lost 2 bases and the J segment 2 bases; nucleotides outside the gene matches: 9. Germline lookup yields CDR1 LGHNT and CDR2 FRNRAP. This CDR3 region has 17 residues. In DNA form, the CDR3 reads TGTGCTAGTGGTTTGCTCGTACGACAGGGTCGCAATCAGCCCCAGCATTTT. Translated, it gives CASGLLVRQGRNQPQHF. The full variable domain, rest sourced from reference TRBV12-5 and TRBJ1-5, is DARVTQTPRHKVTEMGQEVTMRCQPILGHNTVFWYRQTMMQGLELLAYFRNRAPLDDSGMPKDRFSAEMPDATLATLKIQPSEPRDSAVYFCASGLLVRQGRNQPQHFGDGTRLSIL.